Following are 15 T cell receptor beta chains from one sample sequenced in a study of vaccination and CD4 T cells after COVID-19. For these receptors, no antigen is known. Described treatment: roughly 10-day PBMC culture with coronavirus spike peptide pools or control peptides (ViraFEST assay). An Oncomine TCR Beta short-read assay was used to sequence the DNA from cultured CD4+ T cells. TCRdb re-called the PCR reads with MiXCR, one entry per CDR3 protein. The data hold 20,000 to 25,000 distinct CDR3 sequences, with approximately 59% observed a single time. Sequences were derived from CD4+ T cells from blood, cultured in vitro, sampled after SARS-CoV-2 vaccination. Receptors were obtained from a human donor who received a COVID-19 vaccine.

The genes are TRBV21-1 and TRBJ2-7; TRBD1, the table's D call, was not compared with the DNA. TRBV21-1 has pseudogene status. The CDR3 runs 18 residues. The CDR3 DNA reads as TGTGCCAGCAGCAATGGTGGGACGAGGGGGACAGGGGATGACGAGCAGTACTTC. Protein product: CASSNGGTRGTGDDEQYF.

This clonotype appeared a few times. The chain has TRBV7-9 and TRBJ1-3; TRBD1 aligns across 9 bases. This CDR3 has 15 residues. Losses at the gene ends were 3 bases for V and 4 bases for J; bases not matched to a gene: 4. CDR1 is SEHNR, CDR2 FQNEAQ, per germline (reference sequence). CDR3 sequence (DNA): TGTGCCAGCAGCTTTGGGACAGGGACAGGAAACACCATATATTTT. Its translation: CASSFGTGTGNTIYF.

In this sample, this clonotype turned up a few times. V usage is TRBV24-1 and J usage is TRBJ2-2, with unresolved D. Germline assignment: CDR1 KGHDR and CDR2 SFDVKD. V was shortened by 4 bases and J by 0 bases, with 17 bases between the two germline ends. The CDR3 has 18 amino acids. CDR3 nucleotide sequence: TGTGCCACCAGTGACCGCTCTTGGTTAGACGCGAACACCGGGGAGCTGTTTTTT. Protein: CATSDRSWLDANTGELFF.

The chain uses TRBV20-1 and TRBJ1-1, with 7 bases fitting TRBD1. Germline loops: CDR1 DFQATT, CDR2 SNEGSKA (reference sequence). V lost 1 base and J lost 4; bases outside the gene matches: 6. This CDR3 contains 14 residues. The CDR3 region has the DNA TGCAGTGCTAGAGTGACAGGGATGGCCACTGAAGCTTTCTTT. It is translated as CSARVTGMATEAFF.

DNA for the CDR3: TGCAGTGCGGGACAGGGGTCGTGGAGCAATCAGCCCCAGCATTTT. Translating gives CSAGQGSWSNQPQHF. This chain joins TRBV20-1 and TRBJ1-5; 10 bases agree with TRBD1. Trimming at V came to 6 bases and at J to 1 base, leaving 6 bases not matched to a gene. Germline assignment: CDR1 DFQATT and CDR2 SNEGSKA (reference sequence). The CDR3 runs 15 residues.

In its sample, this clonotype was seen a few times. CDR3 sequence: CASSLYQGGGRELFF. The DNA of the CDR3 is TGTGCCAGCAGCTTATATCAAGGGGGGGGGCGGGAGCTGTTTTTT. The V call is TRBV7-2, the J call TRBJ2-2, with D maybe TRBD2 (7 bases). CDR1 SGHTA and CDR2 FQGNSA come from the germline V gene. This CDR3 region has 15 residues. V was clipped by 2 bases and J by 9 bases, with 16 bases between them.

This clonotype came up a few times. The rearrangement links TRBV20-1 to TRBJ1-1; TRBD1 matches at 10 bases. CDR1 DFQATT and CDR2 SNEGSKA come from the germline V gene (reference sequence). The CDR3 totals 16 residues. J was trimmed by 4 bases and V by 1 base; bases with no gene match: 9. The DNA for the CDR3 is TGCAGTGCTAGAGCCCTAGACAGGGGGCGGCCCACTGAAGCTTTCTTT. Residues: CSARALDRGRPTEAFF.

The chain carries TRBV3-1 and TRBJ2-5; a possible D gene is TRBD2 (5 bases). Germline CDR1 reads LGHDT; CDR2 reads YNNKEL (reference sequence). Deletions cut 2 bases from V and 0 bases from J, with 10 bases between. The CDR3 runs to 15 residues. The CDR3 loop reads CASSQMPGYQETQYF. The CDR3 DNA reads as TGTGCCAGCAGCCAAATGCCGGGGTACCAAGAGACCCAGTACTTC.

The CDR3 nucleotides read TGTGCCAGCAGTGACGAGGTCGGCAGGGGGCATGGCTACACCTTC. Protein sequence: CASSDEVGRGHGYTF. The rearrangement links TRBV6-4 to TRBJ1-2, with 8 bases lining up with TRBD1. This CDR3 is built from 15 residues. Per germline, CDR1 MRHNA and CDR2 SNTAGT. The V gene end was trimmed by 2 bases and the J gene end by 6 bases; junction bases not matched to a gene: 8.

This clonotype was counted a few times. This chain links TRBV2 with TRBJ1-1, with 7 positions matching TRBD1. Trimming removed 5 bases from V and 4 bases from J; junction bases left unmatched: 10. CDR3 length: 15 residues. In germline, CDR1 is SNHLY, CDR2 FYNNEI. The CDR3, as DNA: TGTGCCAGCAGTTTTAGGGACAGACTCGGCACTGAAGCTTTCTTT. It translates to CASSFRDRLGTEAFF.

About this clonotype itself: Sequence at one end of the junction differs from germline and may be a read error. This sequence joins TRBV6-5 and TRBJ2-3, with 10 nucleotides matching TRBD2. Germline values: CDR1 MNHEY, CDR2 SVGAGI. The CDR3 spans 16 residues. The CDR3 protein is CAISLTSGESTDTQYF. The CDR3 DNA follows: TGTGCCATCAGTTTAACTAGCGGGGAGAGCACAGATACGCAGTATTTT.

This clonotype has just a few counts. The chain is built from TRBV7-7 and TRBJ2-3, with TRBD2 matching over 8 bases. Germline-derived CDR1 and CDR2 are SSHAT and FNYEAQ (reference sequence). J lost 3 bases, V lost 9 bases, and 5 bases had no gene match. CDR3 length equals 13 residues. The CDR3, as DNA: TGTGCCAGTAGCGGGACGGTTACAGATACGCAGTATTTT. This gives the protein CASSGTVTDTQYF.

The rearrangement links TRBV27 to TRBJ2-1, with 9 nucleotides matching TRBD1. The CDR3 runs 15 residues. The germline V gene encodes CDR1 MNHEY and CDR2 SMNVEV (reference sequence). J lost 7 bases, V lost 3 bases, and 7 bases had no gene match. CDR3 in amino acids: CASSFTGQGGNEQFF. As DNA, the CDR3 is TGTGCCAGCAGTTTTACGGGACAGGGAGGTAATGAGCAGTTCTTC.

The chain uses TRBV11-3 and TRBJ2-3; D is tentatively TRBD1 or TRBD2 (5 bases each). Between the trimmed V and J ends, which lost 3 bases and 4 bases, there was a span of 14 bases. This CDR3 spans 15 amino acids. CDR1 SGHNT and CDR2 YENEEA come from the germline V gene. Here the CDR3 DNA reads TGTGCCAGCAGCTTGGGACGGACCCGGGCAGATACGCAGTATTTT. As protein: CASSLGRTRADTQYF.

This sequence joins TRBV21-1 and TRBJ1-5; no DNA check was done on the table's D call, TRBD1. TRBV21-1 is a pseudogene segment. The CDR3 runs to 18 residues. The CDR3 loop is CASSKRGENTDSNQPQHF. The CDR3, as DNA: TGTGCCAGCAGCAAAAGAGGGGAGAATACTGATAGCAATCAGCCCCAGCATTTT.